This TCR beta chain was documented in a study of metastatic and nonmetastatic thyroid tumors. Study details: Where malignant and benign thyroid patients were concerned, repertoires were compared across blood and tumor or nodule tissue.

This clone was seen repeatedly, ten times or more. This CDR3 is built from 16 residues. Germline CDR1 reads ENHRY; CDR2 reads SYGVKD. With 3 bases clipped from V and 4 bases from J, the junction kept 6 bases outside the gene matches. Original analysis: In papillary thyroid cancer, a distant-metastasis classifier was built using CDR3 differences across clinicopathological groups. TCRdb re-called clones from the PCR reads using MiXCR. What appears here as the V and J calls and clone size reflects TCRdb's work, not the paper's. The sample has 15,000 to 20,000 clones, around 13% seen once. Among the patients, none had received any treatment before thyroid surgery.

The clonotype was recovered from a female donor with papillary thyroid cancer or a benign thyroid nodule (not recorded which). Some clones in this sample may be carry-over from other donors' samples. The rearrangement joins TRBV10-3 to TRBJ2-1, with TRBD2 identical over 10 bases. The specimen sequenced was blood. The CDR3, as DNA: TGTGCCATCAGTGAAGAGCGGGGGGGCCTTTACAATGAGCAGTTCTTC. Protein sequence: CAISEERGGLYNEQFF.